The clone carrying this T cell receptor (beta chain) was found many times. Time point of the sample: newly diagnosed GD, antithyroid drugs for less than 3 months. The TCR library was prepared using RNA isolated from PBMCs. The trim removed 3 bases at V and 9 bases at J, leaving 5 bases unmatched. Germline loops: CDR1 KGHSH, CDR2 LQKENI. The CDR3 runs to 13 residues. Combining iRepertoire HTBI primers with Arm-PCR of CDR3 regions, the authors built TCR beta libraries. TCRdb used MiXCR to reprocess the multiplex PCR reads, holding one entry per CDR3 protein. The sample records 500,000 to 700,000 distinct CDR3 sequences, 16% being singletons. This entry belongs to a study of regulatory T cells in long-lasting Graves disease. The sample was also reused in another study, on T cells in Graves' hyperthyroidism and ophthalmopathy.

The chain recombines TRBV18 with TRBJ2-4, with 7 bases identical to TRBD2. The receptor comes from a woman aged 25 to 39 with Graves disease. The sequenced sample was peripheral blood mononuclear cells (PBMCs), obtained at new diagnosis, from a patient treated with antithyroid drugs. The CDR3 nucleotides read TGTGCCAGCTCACCGGGGAGGGTCGGCATTCAGTACTTC. Its protein is CASSPGRVGIQYF.